Detailed here is one T cell receptor beta chain. Its antigen is still unknown. A far larger clone lies a single base away; this is likely a read error. The record originates from a study of shared clonotypes between healthy human individuals (dated by TCRdb to the early 2020s). Concerning the study at large: A couple of women and a few men aged 18 to 49 years were included in the cohort. Blood TCR repertoires of four to six healthy adults were deeply sequenced to estimate repertoire size and the extent of clonotype sharing between individuals. Libraries were prepared and TCR repertoires were sequenced by different laboratories using diverse techniques, in order to increase sequencing depth and limit assay-specific biases. Each donor's leukapheresis produced roughly between about 0.9 and 9.5 billion PBMCs.

TCR CDR3 regions were amplified from genomic DNA by multiplex PCR using the deep immunoSEQ assay. Extracted genomic DNA from each cell subset was spread evenly across all wells of several immunoSEQ 96-well plates, with each plate serving as a replicate. For unsorted PBMC, around 300 ng genomic DNA, equal to 30,000 or so T cell genomes, was loaded into each replicate PCR. Genomic DNA from unsorted PBMC was sequenced over ten immunoSEQ deep assay plates. Purified libraries were measured with a Qubit 3.0 fluorometer, size-checked on a Bioanalyzer 2100, and measured again with the KAPA Library Quantification kit. Every immunoSEQ 96-well plate was sequenced on a dedicated single-read 150-cycle Illumina NextSeq 550 flow cell. Processing in the source paper ran as follows. Because the immunoSEQ output included only junctional sequences and no quality scores, the filtering could not be the same as the filtering used for full-length reads. Sequences were annotated with PyIR, a Python wrapper for IgBLAST v1.9, using IMGT germline references to assign V/J genes and CDR3. Reads were removed for weak V/J assignments (E-value above 1e-6), missing CDR3, stop codons, out-of-frame junctions, or ambiguous translated residues. V3J clonotypes were defined as sequences sharing the same inferred V gene, J gene, and CDR3 amino acid sequence. Percentage overlap between repertoires was computed as shared unique clonotypes divided by the size of the smaller repertoire. Repertoire richness was assessed with RTK rarefaction, the Chao1 estimator, and Recon v2.1 estimates of unobserved clonotypes. TCRdb mirrors the immuneACCESS table, restricted to in-frame sequences. Some clones are absent from its copies; in checked studies, under half trace to an unresolved V gene, and the reason for the others is unknown. Clone size and V and J calls were adopted from that table, with D and trimming inferred from the DNA. In this sample the table shows some 450,000 clones, around 77% of which occur a single time. The biggest ten clones account for 12% of the sample.

Summary of the overall study and its limitations: Because the study included a small number of donors, the genetic and exposure-history diversity represented was limited. Sampling was restricted to blood, and TCR repertoires in tissues likely differ from the TCR repertoires found in blood. Pairwise subsampling led to the expectation that sequencing depth would affect the degree of clonotype sharing among donors.

Healthy HIV-negative adults with no recently reported acute infections or vaccinations were included as donors. Every donor was a Caucasian adult living in Nashville, Tennessee, USA. In the unsorted samples, 90 million to 100 million PBMCs were counted, and genomic DNA was extracted using the QIAamp DNA Blood Mini kit. After blood collection by leukapheresis, PBMCs were isolated using Ficoll-Histopaque density gradient centrifugation and then cryopreserved in the vapor phase of liquid nitrogen. From its cysteine to its phenylalanine, the CDR3 spans 14 amino acids. The read is trimmed to its CDR3 DNA, 42 bases read in frame from base 1. CDR1 is given as MDHEN and CDR2 as SYDVKM, both from the germline V gene.

The specimen sequenced was PBMCs. This receptor chain uses TRBV28 and TRBJ1-2; the D gene remains uncertain. This sequence originates from a woman in her thirties or forties in good health. Some clones in this sample may be carry-over from other donors' samples. Here is the DNA: TGTGCCAGCAGTTCTTCCCCTCTTAACTATGGCTACGCCTTC. Its coded protein is CASSSSPLNYGYAF.